Sequencing of this TCR beta chain was carried out in a study of T cell responses to AZD1222 COVID-19 vaccine. Study-level points and caveats: A rise in Spike-specific TCR breadth and depth followed two AZD1222 doses. Dominant at 160-218 and 743-854, vaccine-associated CD4 TCRs also spanned spike.

Per germline, CDR1 LNHDA and CDR2 SQIVND (reference sequence). The CDR3 totals 14 residues. The V and J ends lost 4 bases and 13 bases, in that order; junction bases with no gene match: 10. The repertoire was sequenced with immunoSEQ multiplex PCR; TCRdb's copy has only in-frame clones and lacks some. The profile shows 100,000 to 150,000 clones, roughly 85% of them singletons. Worth noting for this clone: Its antigen remains unknown.

V usage is TRBV19 and J usage is TRBJ1-6; 7 bases fit TRBD1. Sequencing used peripheral blood, obtained 28 days after the second AZD1222 dose. The source of this sequence is an adult who received the AZD1222 COVID-19 vaccine. The CDR3 spells CASSTGQDRGPLHF. CDR3 in DNA: TGTGCCAGTAGTACCGGACAGGACCGAGGGCCCCTCCACTTT.